This passage covers 31 T cell receptor beta chains from one sample sequenced in a study of blood T cells in healthy people across ages. Alongside a J-beta primer mix, a sample-barcoded 5' primer served in a second PCR lasting about 6 to 12 cycles. Each CDR3 protein is one row after TCRdb ran MiXCR on the 5' RACE reads. The table lists approximately 1,100,000 distinct CDR3 sequences, 35% to 50% of them singletons. Sequencing was carried out using blood. These receptors were obtained from a woman aged 60-75 years in good health.

This clonotype was recorded a few times. The V and J genes are TRBV20-1 and TRBJ1-2, with D unresolved. In germline, CDR1 is DFQATT, CDR2 SNEGSKA (reference sequence). Trimming stripped 5 bases from V and 4 bases from J, with 20 bases between. This CDR3 is 15 amino acids long. CDR3 amino acids: CSALRAQVGSYGYTF. The CDR3, as DNA: TGCAGTGCTTTGCGGGCTCAGGTCGGGAGCTATGGCTACACCTTC.

This clonotype has only one observation. The gene calls are TRBV20-1 and TRBJ2-3, with 7 nucleotides matching TRBD2. Trimming took 8 bases from V and 4 from J; bases not matched to a gene: 12. CDR1 and CDR2 from the germline V gene are DFQATT and SNEGSKA (reference sequence). The CDR3 loop spans 14 amino acids. This CDR3 reads CSPLGGGSADTQYF. CDR3 in DNA: TGCAGTCCGCTCGGCGGGGGAAGTGCAGATACGCAGTATTTT.

The chain joins TRBV4-2 to TRBJ2-7, with 10 bases aligning to TRBD2. This CDR3 is 16 amino acids long. V shed 2 bases and J 3 bases; nucleotides not matched to a gene: 7. Germline CDR1 and CDR2: LGHNA and YNFKEQ. The DNA for the CDR3 is TGTGCCAGCAGCCAAAGTAGAACTAGCGGGAACTACGAGCAGTACTTC. Protein sequence: CASSQSRTSGNYEQYF.

This clonotype was observed a single time. V and J are TRBV27 and TRBJ1-5, with a possible D match to TRBD1 (6 bases). The V end was cut by 6 bases, the J end by 7 bases, with 13 bases between. The CDR3 contains 13 residues. Looked up from germline, CDR1 is MNHEY and CDR2 is SMNVEV (reference sequence). Here the CDR3 DNA reads TGTGCCAGCAGCGAACGGGGACAACAGCCCCAGCATTTT. Amino acid sequence: CASSERGQQPQHF.

This clonotype was seen a few times. V usage is TRBV7-8 and J usage is TRBJ2-7; possibly TRBD1 for D (6 bases). The CDR3 covers 16 residues. Germline-derived CDR1 and CDR2 are SGHVS and FQNEAQ. Trimming shortened V by 5 bases and J by 5 bases, and 22 bases separated the two germline ends. The CDR3 sequence: CASSRWAVGAVHEQYF. In DNA form, the CDR3 reads TGTGCCAGCAGCCGCTGGGCCGTGGGGGCAGTACACGAGCAGTACTTC.

Note on this clonotype: It is likely a read error, because the conserved phenylalanine at the end of the CDR3 is missing. The rearrangement uses TRBV6-5 and TRBJ2-1, with D possibly being TRBD1 (6 bases). The DNA end lines up better with TRBJ2-7; the J call may be wrong. CDR1 is MNHEY and CDR2 is SVGAGI in the germline V gene. The CDR3 covers 16 residues. CDR3 amino acids: CASSLQGLSSYNEQYY. The CDR3 DNA reads as TGTGCCAGCAGCCTACAGGGTCTCAGCTCCTACAATGAGCAGTACTAC.

This chain joins TRBV15 and TRBJ2-3; D gene uncertain. V lost 5 bases to trimming and J lost 1 base, with 4 bases between them. This CDR3 has 12 amino acids. Germline V gene sequence: CDR1 LNHNV, CDR2 YYDKDF (reference sequence). The CDR3 DNA sequence: TGTGCCACCAGCCAACGCACAGATACGCAGTATTTT. Its translation is CATSQRTDTQYF.

With regard to this clonotype: A much larger clone sits a single nucleotide away, making a read error possible. CDR3 nucleotides: TGTGCCAGCAGGACCGGGACAGGGGTGGACACCTTC. This encodes CASRTGTGVDTF. V is TRBV2 and J is TRBJ1-2; 10 bases are shared with TRBD1. The CDR3 loop spans 12 amino acids. Trimming removed 6 bases from V and 12 bases from J; junction bases left unmatched: 7. Germline assignment: CDR1 SNHLY and CDR2 FYNNEI.

The genes are TRBV20-1 and TRBJ2-7; possibly TRBD1 or TRBD2 for D (7 bases each). Trimming cost V 5 bases and J 2 bases, with 22 bases left between them. In germline, CDR1 is DFQATT, CDR2 SNEGSKA (reference sequence). This CDR3 has 16 residues. The CDR3 spells CSAEALGGGSPYEQYF. The CDR3 nucleotides read TGCAGTGCTGAGGCATTAGGGGGCGGGAGTCCCTACGAGCAGTACTTC.

This rearrangement joins TRBV5-1 to TRBJ2-5; tentatively, D is TRBD1 (6 bases). Germline assignment: CDR1 SGHRS and CDR2 YFSETQ. Between the trimmed V and J ends, which lost 2 bases and 5 bases, there was a span of 19 bases. The CDR3 sequence is 16 residues long. CDR3: CASSLGDKGPFETQYF. The CDR3 nucleotides are TGCGCCAGCAGCTTAGGGGACAAAGGGCCGTTCGAGACCCAGTACTTC.

V usage is TRBV6-7 and J usage is TRBJ2-1; TRBD2 aligns across 10 bases. The DNA end favors TRBJ2-7, so the J call may be wrong. TRBV6-7 has ORF status, its function being uncertain. The CDR3 sequence is 17 residues long. The CDR3 DNA reads as TGTGCCAGCAGTTACTTTGGGGGGACTAGCGCTTACAATGAGCAGTACTTC. Its protein product is CASSYFGGTSAYNEQYF.

The J gene is TRBJ2-7, the V gene TRBV9; D unresolved. The CDR3 has 14 residues. The germline CDR1 and CDR2 sequences are SGDLS and YYNGEE. V was clipped by 0 bases and J by 3 bases, with 10 bases between them. CDR3 amino acids: CASSVEAADYEQYF. The CDR3 DNA sequence: TGTGCCAGCAGCGTAGAGGCAGCTGACTACGAGCAGTACTTC.

This clonotype was counted only a few times. The CDR3 bases are TGTGCCAGCAGTATCCAGGCGGGAGGAAACTACGAGCAGTACTTC. Amino acids: CASSIQAGGNYEQYF. The rearrangement links TRBV6-2 or TRBV6-3 to TRBJ2-7; 8 bases fit TRBD2. CDR1 and CDR2 (germline): MNHEY, SVGEGT. V shed 5 bases and J 3 bases; nucleotides not matched to a gene: 9. This CDR3 is 15 amino acids long.

The table lists this clonotype with a few counts. V gene TRBV3-1 combines with J gene TRBJ2-1, with D perhaps TRBD2 (6 bases). CDR1 is LGHDT, CDR2 YNNKEL, per germline (reference sequence). The CDR3 contains 13 residues. The V end lost 2 bases, the J end lost 5 bases, and 7 bases lay between the germline ends. In DNA, the CDR3 is TGTGCCAGCAGCCAATGGAGGGACAATGAGCAGTTCTTC. Translating it yields CASSQWRDNEQFF.

Here the CDR3 reads CSVSLGYYEQYF. As DNA, the CDR3 is TGCAGTGTTAGCCTAGGCTACTACGAGCAGTACTTC. The V call is TRBV20-1, the J call TRBJ2-7; no definite D call. Germline CDR1 is DFQATT and CDR2 is SNEGSKA (reference sequence). V was pared by 7 bases and J by 3 bases, with 13 bases between. The CDR3 is 12 amino acids.

The V gene is TRBV11-2, the J gene TRBJ2-3; 11 positions match TRBD2. The V gene's germline CDR1 is SGHAT and CDR2 FQNNGV. Unmatched junction bases numbered 1, after V lost 0 bases and J lost 2 bases. This CDR3 contains 16 residues. The CDR3 DNA is TGTGCCAGCAGCTTAGAACTAGCGGGAGTCACAGATACGCAGTATTTT. Translation: CASSLELAGVTDTQYF.

The rearrangement links TRBV28 to TRBJ2-1, with 10 bases aligning to TRBD2. CDR1 is MDHEN, CDR2 SYDVKM, per germline. V was clipped by 5 bases and J by 4 bases; unmatched bases: 8. The CDR3 is made up of 16 amino acids. CDR3 coding DNA: TGTGCCAGCAGTCCAAGCCGAGCGGGGGGGTACAATGAGCAGTTCTTC. Residues: CASSPSRAGGYNEQFF.

This clonotype was seen a handful of times. The chain links TRBV6-5 to TRBJ2-1, with TRBD2 matching 9 bases. The CDR3 totals 17 residues. CDR1 and CDR2 (germline): MNHEY, SVGAGI. V trimming: 4 bases; J trimming: 7 bases; junction bases outside the gene matches: 14. CDR3 nucleotide sequence: TGTGCCAGCAGTTGTATCGCAAGATTAGCGGGAGTTAATGAGCAGTTCTTC. It specifies CASSCIARLAGVNEQFF.

This clonotype has a handful of counts. This chain links TRBV20-1 with TRBJ2-6, with 10 positions matching TRBD1. CDR3 size: 15 residues. Per the germline V gene, CDR1 is DFQATT and CDR2 is SNEGSKA (reference sequence). Trimming at V came to 5 bases and at J to 3 bases, leaving 4 bases not matched to a gene. In DNA, the CDR3 is TGCAGTGCTCCGGACAGGGGGGTTGGGGCCAACGTCCTGACTTTC. It specifies CSAPDRGVGANVLTF.

The chain recombines TRBV11-2 with TRBJ2-7, with 9 bases identical to TRBD2. Per the germline V gene, CDR1 is SGHAT and CDR2 is FQNNGV. The CDR3 covers 16 residues. The V segment lost 3 bases and the J segment 5 bases; nucleotides outside the gene matches: 11. DNA for the CDR3: TGTGCCAGCAGCTTGATAGCGGGAGCCTCTGTGGACGAGCAGTACTTC. Translating gives CASSLIAGASVDEQYF.

The genes are TRBV20-1 and TRBJ1-1; no definite D call. Per the germline V gene, CDR1 is DFQATT and CDR2 is SNEGSKA (reference sequence). The CDR3 is 13 amino acids. The V gene lost 2 bases and the J gene lost 1 base, with 8 bases spanning the gap. The CDR3 sequence is CSARRDANTEAFF. The CDR3 nucleotides are TGCAGTGCTAGAAGAGATGCGAACACTGAAGCTTTCTTT.

This clonotype was seen at least ten times. The chain recombines TRBV10-3 with TRBJ1-4; 8 bases agree with TRBD1. CDR3 length: 14 amino acids. The junction had 12 bases not matched to a gene; V was cut back by 10 bases and J by 8 bases. Germline CDR1 reads ENHRY; CDR2 reads SYGVKD. The CDR3 DNA is TGTGCCACGAGGGGACAGGCGGTTGGGGAAAAACTGTTTTTT. Protein product: CATRGQAVGEKLFF.

The CDR3 region has the DNA TGTGCCAGCAGCTTGTCGCCTAGCGGGATCTCAGATACGCAGTATTTT. Protein sequence: CASSLSPSGISDTQYF. This chain links TRBV7-2 with TRBJ2-3, with 9 bases that match TRBD2. The J segment lost 4 bases and the V segment lost 3 bases, leaving 8 bases of the junction unmatched. Germline CDR1 is SGHTA and CDR2 is FQGNSA. This CDR3 has 16 residues.

This clonotype was observed at least ten times. V is TRBV20-1 and J is TRBJ2-7, with D possibly matching TRBD2 (5 bases). The germline CDR1 and CDR2 sequences are DFQATT and SNEGSKA (reference sequence). This CDR3 is 13 amino acids long. Trimming pared 3 bases from V and 2 bases from J, leaving 11 bases between. DNA for the CDR3: TGCAGTGCTAGCGGGGAGACCACCTACGAGCAGTACTTC. This translates into CSASGETTYEQYF.

In regard to this clonotype: Sequence at one end of the junction differs from germline and may be a read error. The chain joins TRBV7-9 to TRBJ2-5; TRBD2 aligns across 7 bases. The J call may be in error: the DNA end matches TRBJ2-7 better. The CDR3 has 14 residues. In germline, CDR1 is SEHNR, CDR2 FQNEAQ (reference sequence). CDR3 bases: TGTGCCGGCAGCTTGGTGGGGGAGGGTCACGAGCAGTACTTC. Amino acid sequence: CAGSLVGEGHEQYF.

This clonotype was observed a few times. The CDR3 sequence: CASSLRTSHEQFF. DNA of the CDR3: TGTGCCAGCAGTTTACGGACTTCCCATGAGCAGTTCTTC. The rearrangement uses TRBV12-3 or TRBV12-4 and TRBJ2-1, with D possibly matching TRBD2 (5 bases). With 2 bases removed from V and 8 bases from J, the gap between germline ends came to 10 bases. The CDR3 has 13 amino acids.

The chain recombines TRBV28 with TRBJ2-7, with 11 bases lining up with TRBD2. The V segment lost 3 bases and the J segment 3 bases; nucleotides outside the gene matches: 7. Germline lookup yields CDR1 MDHEN and CDR2 SYDVKM. The CDR3 length is 16 residues. The DNA for the CDR3 is TGTGCCAGCAGTTTCCCCAGACTAGCGGGGCGCTACGAGCAGTACTTC. Its translation: CASSFPRLAGRYEQYF.

This chain joins TRBV11-2 and TRBJ2-7; D ambiguous. Per germline, CDR1 SGHAT and CDR2 FQNNGV. With 2 bases removed from V and 5 bases from J, the gap between germline ends came to 10 bases. The CDR3 is made up of 13 amino acids. CDR3 sequence: CASSLPIFDEQYF. The CDR3 region has the DNA TGTGCCAGCAGCTTACCCATTTTCGACGAGCAGTACTTC.

The chain links TRBV5-1 to TRBJ1-1, with D possibly matching TRBD1 (6 bases). Per germline, CDR1 SGHRS and CDR2 YFSETQ. The CDR3 covers 16 residues. V lost 2 bases, J lost 1 base, and 15 bases lay in between. The CDR3 nucleotides are TGCGCCAGCAGCTTTCCAACAGGGAAGGGGAACACTGAAGCTTTCTTT. Amino acids: CASSFPTGKGNTEAFF. The entire variable domain, with the rest obtained from reference TRBV5-1 and TRBJ1-1, is as follows: KAGVTQTPRYLIKTRGQQVTLSCSPISGHRSVSWYQQTPGQGLQFLFEYFSETQRNKGNFPGRFSGRQFSNSRSEMNVSTLELGDSALYLCASSFPTGKGNTEAFFGQGTRLTVV.

The rearrangement joins TRBV20-1 to TRBJ2-3; TRBD1 might be the D (6 bases). CDR1 DFQATT and CDR2 SNEGSKA come from the germline V gene (reference sequence). V lost 0 bases and J lost 2, with 12 bases in between. This CDR3 has 15 residues. In DNA form, the CDR3 reads TGCAGTGCTAGAGATTACAGGGAAGTCACAGATACGCAGTATTTT. Its translation is CSARDYREVTDTQYF.

This clonotype came up many times. This chain links TRBV3-1 with TRBJ2-3, with D possibly being TRBD1 or TRBD2 (5 bases each). The CDR3 is made up of 14 amino acids. CDR1 and CDR2 (germline): LGHDT, YNNKEL (reference sequence). Trimming removed 3 bases at V and 1 base at J, with 8 bases between. The CDR3 protein is CASSQGRGTDTQYF. CDR3 in DNA: TGTGCCAGCAGCCAGGGACGGGGCACAGATACGCAGTATTTT.